This T cell receptor beta chain appears in the sequencing data of a study of CD8+ T cells in alopecia areata. General observations from the study: Higher clonality than in normal scalp was seen in lesional scalp, especially alopecia totalis/universalis.

Concerning this clone: Its antigen is unknown.

The length of the CDR3 is 15 residues. The V end was cut by 0 bases, the J end by 3 bases, with 12 bases between. Germline V gives CDR1 MNHEY, CDR2 SVGAGI. The sequencing template was cDNA reverse transcribed from extracted RNA. Some clones are missing from TCRdb's copy, which holds only in-frame ones; the method was immunoSEQ multiplex PCR. Among some 110,000 clones listed, roughly 66% were seen once. Sequencing was performed on CD4+ T cells sorted from blood. The clonotype was recovered from a human donor in good health. The chain couples TRBV6-5 to TRBJ2-7; D might be TRBD1 (5 bases). In DNA, the CDR3 is TGTGCCAGCAGTTACTCAGGCAGGACAAACTACGAGCAGTACTTC. Protein sequence: CASSYSGRTNYEQYF.